The present entry profiles one T cell receptor beta chain with its context. Clones were read by immunoSEQ multiplex PCR, and TCRdb kept only the in-frame ones, dropping some. The table includes 110,000 to 150,000 clones, roughly 80% detected once. The data were obtained in a study of blood T cell repertoires in COVID-19. In the study overall: PBMCs, B-cell-depleted T cells, or T cells provided the cDNA or gDNA that made up the material.

Participants classified as exposed had met a COVID-19 case within 2 weeks before study entry. V dropped 3 bases and J dropped 7; count of bases not matched to a gene: 13. The CDR3 length is 16 residues. Germline assignment: CDR1 MNHEY and CDR2 SMNVEV (reference sequence). The rearrangement uses TRBV27 and TRBJ2-7; 9 bases match TRBD2. This sequence originates from a woman aged 18-35 years who had been exposed to COVID-19. Sequenced material: PBMCs or T cells enriched from blood (not recorded which). The CDR3: CASSFYPREGRGEQYF. For the CDR3, the DNA is TGTGCCAGCAGTTTCTATCCGCGGGAGGGCCGAGGGGAGCAGTACTTC.